In its sample, the clone carrying this T cell receptor (beta chain) was seen a few times. Antigen specificity is unknown. Treatment specified: roughly 11-day PBMC culture with coronavirus spike peptide pools or control peptides (ViraFEST assay). CD4+ T cells that came from the unexposed donor were collected before the COVID-19 pandemic (2011-2018). The CDR3 contains 13 residues. V was clipped by 5 bases and J by 4 bases, with 11 bases between them. From germline, CDR1 is LNHDA and CDR2 SQIVND (reference sequence). Sequencing of DNA taken from cultured CD4+ T cells relied on the Oncomine TCR Beta short-read assay. A single record per CDR3 protein comes from TCRdb applying MiXCR to the PCR reads. The table has some 3,900 distinct CDR3 sequences, 71% seen once. This record belongs to a study of vaccination and CD4 T cells after COVID-19.

The chain combines TRBV19 with TRBJ2-5; TRBD1 might be the D (6 bases). Sequenced input: CD4+ T cells from blood, cultured in vitro. The sequence derives from a human donor in good health. The CDR3 region has the DNA TGTGCCAGTAGTCGCCTGGGGGCAGAGACCCAGTACTTC. Protein: CASSRLGAETQYF.